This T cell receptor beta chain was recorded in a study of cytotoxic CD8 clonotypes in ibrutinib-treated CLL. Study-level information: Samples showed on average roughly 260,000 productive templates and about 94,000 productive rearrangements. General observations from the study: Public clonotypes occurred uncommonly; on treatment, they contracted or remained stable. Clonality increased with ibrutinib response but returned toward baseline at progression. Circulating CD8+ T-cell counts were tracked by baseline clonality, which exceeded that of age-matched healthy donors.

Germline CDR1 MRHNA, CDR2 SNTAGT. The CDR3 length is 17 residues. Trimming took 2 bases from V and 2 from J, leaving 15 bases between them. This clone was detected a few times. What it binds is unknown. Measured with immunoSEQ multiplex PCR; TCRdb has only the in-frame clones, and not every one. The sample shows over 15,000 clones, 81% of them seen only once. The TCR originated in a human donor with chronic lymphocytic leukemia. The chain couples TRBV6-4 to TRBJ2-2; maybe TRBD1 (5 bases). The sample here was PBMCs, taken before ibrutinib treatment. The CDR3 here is CASSDLDSHRNTGELFF. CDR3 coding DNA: TGTGCCAGCAGTGACCTCGACAGCCACCGAAACACCGGGGAGCTGTTTTTT.